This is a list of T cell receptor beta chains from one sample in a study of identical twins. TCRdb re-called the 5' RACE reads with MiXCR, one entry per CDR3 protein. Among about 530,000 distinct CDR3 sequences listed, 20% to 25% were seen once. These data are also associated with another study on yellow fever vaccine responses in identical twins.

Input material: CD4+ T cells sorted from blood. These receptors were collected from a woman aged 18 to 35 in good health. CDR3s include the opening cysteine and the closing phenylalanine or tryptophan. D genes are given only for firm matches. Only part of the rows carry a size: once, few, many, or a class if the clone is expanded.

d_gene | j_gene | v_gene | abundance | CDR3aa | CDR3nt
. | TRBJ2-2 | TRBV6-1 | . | CAAGTRNTGELFF | TGTGCGGCAGGGACGAGGAACACCGGGGAGCTGTTTTTT
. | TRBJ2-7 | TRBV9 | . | CTSSVGTFSSYEQYF | TGTACCAGCAGCGTAGGGACTTTCTCTTCCTACGAGCAGTACTTC
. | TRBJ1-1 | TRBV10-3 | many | CAISGTANTEAFF | TGTGCCATCAGTGGGACGGCGAACACTGAAGCTTTCTTT
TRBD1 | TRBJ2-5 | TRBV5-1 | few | CASSLGGTETQETQYF | TGCGCCAGCAGCTTGGGGGGGACAGAAACCCAAGAGACCCAGTACTTC
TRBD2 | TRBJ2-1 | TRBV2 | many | CASKGLAHNEQFF | TGTGCCAGCAAAGGACTAGCCCACAATGAGCAGTTCTTC
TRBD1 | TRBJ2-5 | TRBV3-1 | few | CASSQGDRGQETQYF | TGTGCCAGCAGCCAAGGAGACAGGGGACAAGAGACCCAGTACTTC
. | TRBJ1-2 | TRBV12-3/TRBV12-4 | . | CASSLGSLYGYTF | TGTGCCAGCAGTTTGGGGAGCCTCTATGGCTACACCTTC
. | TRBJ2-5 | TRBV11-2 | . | CASSVDTGQETQYF | TGTGCCAGCAGCGTCGATACAGGGCAAGAGACCCAGTACTTC
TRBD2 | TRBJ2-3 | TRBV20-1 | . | CSAPKLAGFTDTQYF | TGCAGTGCGCCTAAACTAGCGGGGTTCACAGATACGCAGTATTTT
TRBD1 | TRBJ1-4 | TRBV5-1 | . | CASSFGTTDRGFEKLFF | TGCGCCAGCAGCTTTGGGACCACGGACAGGGGTTTTGAAAAACTGTTTTTT
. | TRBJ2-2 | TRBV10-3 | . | CAISEWGGTGELFF | TGTGCCATCAGTGAGTGGGGTGGCACCGGGGAGCTGTTTTTT
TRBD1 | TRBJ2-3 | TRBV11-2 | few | CASSPRTGTTDTQYF | TGTGCCAGCAGCCCTCGGACAGGGACCACAGATACGCAGTATTTT
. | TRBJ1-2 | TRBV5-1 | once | CASSPYVGVNYGYTF | TGCGCCAGCAGCCCATATGTAGGAGTCAACTATGGCTACACCTTC
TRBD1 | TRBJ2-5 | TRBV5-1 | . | CASSLATGGWETQYF | TGCGCCAGCAGCTTGGCAACAGGGGGCTGGGAGACCCAGTACTTC
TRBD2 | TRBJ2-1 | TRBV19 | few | CASSIGGGSNEQFF | TGTGCCAGTTCAATCGGGGGAGGGTCCAATGAGCAGTTCTTC
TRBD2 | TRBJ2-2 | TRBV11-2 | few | CASSRTQWGGDTGELFF | TGTGCCAGCAGCCGAACCCAATGGGGGGGGGACACCGGGGAGCTGTTTTTT
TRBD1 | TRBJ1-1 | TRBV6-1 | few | CASRDRGLNTEAFF | TGTGCCAGCAGGGACAGGGGGCTGAACACTGAAGCTTTCTTT
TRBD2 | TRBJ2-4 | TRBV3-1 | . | CACSQQVSGVNGAKNIQYF | TGTGCCTGCAGCCAACAGGTTAGCGGGGTAAATGGGGCCAAAAACATTCAGTACTTC
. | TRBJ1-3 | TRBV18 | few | CASSPFTAPGGNTIYF | TGTGCCAGCTCACCCTTCACAGCTCCCGGGGGAAACACCATATATTTT
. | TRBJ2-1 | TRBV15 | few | CATSIPGTPTNEQFF | TGTGCCACCAGCATTCCCGGGACACCAACCAATGAGCAGTTCTTC
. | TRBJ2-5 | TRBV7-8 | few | CASQGVVLQETQYF | TGTGCCAGCCAAGGGGTTGTTCTGCAAGAGACCCAGTACTTC
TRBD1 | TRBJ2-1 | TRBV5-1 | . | CASSSPYRGREGNEQFF | TGCGCCAGCAGCTCACCATACAGGGGGCGCGAGGGCAATGAGCAGTTCTTC
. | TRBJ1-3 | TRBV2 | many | CASTRRGSSGNTIYF | TGTGCCAGCACCCGACGGGGGAGCTCTGGAAACACCATATATTTT
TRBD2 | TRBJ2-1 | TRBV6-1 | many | CASRTLAGGSSYNEQFF | TGTGCCAGCAGGACACTAGCGGGAGGGAGCTCCTACAATGAGCAGTTCTTC
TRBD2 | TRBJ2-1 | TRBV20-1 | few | CSARLAGTAHEQFF | TGCAGTGCTAGATTAGCGGGGACGGCCCATGAGCAGTTCTTC
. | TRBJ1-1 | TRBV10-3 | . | CAISGTGLSTEAFF | TGTGCCATCAGCGGAACAGGGTTAAGCACTGAAGCTTTCTTT
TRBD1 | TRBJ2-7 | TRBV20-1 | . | CSASATGNEQYF | TGCAGTGCTAGTGCGACAGGGAACGAGCAGTACTTC
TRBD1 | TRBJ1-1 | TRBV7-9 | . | CASSSTDRVNTEAFF | TGTGCCAGCAGCTCAACCGACAGGGTCAACACTGAAGCTTTCTTT
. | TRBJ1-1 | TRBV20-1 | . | CSAERGQEGAFF | TGCAGTGCGGAGAGGGGTCAGGAGGGGGCTTTCTTT
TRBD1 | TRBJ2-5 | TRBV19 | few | CASSVRQGNQETQYF | TGTGCCAGTAGTGTAAGACAGGGGAACCAAGAGACCCAGTACTTC
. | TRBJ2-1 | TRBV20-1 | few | CSANRLYQGGEQFF | TGCAGTGCTAATAGATTGTATCAGGGAGGAGAGCAGTTCTTC
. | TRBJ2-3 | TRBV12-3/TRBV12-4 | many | CASSLKSADTQYF | TGTGCCAGCAGTTTAAAGTCAGCAGATACGCAGTATTTT
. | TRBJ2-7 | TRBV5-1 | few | CASSPIPGSHEQYF | TGCGCCAGCAGCCCTATACCCGGAAGCCACGAGCAGTACTTC
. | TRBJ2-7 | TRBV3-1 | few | CASSFRPGLSYEQYF | TGTGCCAGCAGCTTCAGGCCAGGCCTTTCCTACGAGCAGTACTTC
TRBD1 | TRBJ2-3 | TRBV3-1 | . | CASSRTGRTDTQYF | TGTGCCAGCAGCCGGACAGGACGCACAGATACGCAGTATTTT
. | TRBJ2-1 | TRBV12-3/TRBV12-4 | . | CASSLLAFSHEQFF | TGTGCCAGCAGTTTACTGGCATTCTCCCATGAGCAGTTCTTC